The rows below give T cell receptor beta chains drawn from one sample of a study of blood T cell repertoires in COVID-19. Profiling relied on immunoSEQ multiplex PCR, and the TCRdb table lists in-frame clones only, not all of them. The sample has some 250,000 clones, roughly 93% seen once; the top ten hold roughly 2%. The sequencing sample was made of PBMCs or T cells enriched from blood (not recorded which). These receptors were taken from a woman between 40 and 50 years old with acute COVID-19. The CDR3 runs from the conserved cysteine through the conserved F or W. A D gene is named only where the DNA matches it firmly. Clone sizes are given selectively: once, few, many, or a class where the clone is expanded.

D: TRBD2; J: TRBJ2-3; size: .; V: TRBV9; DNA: TGTGCCAGCAGCGTAGATCTAGCGGGGGCTACCACAGATACGCAGTATTTT; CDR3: CASSVDLAGATTDTQYF
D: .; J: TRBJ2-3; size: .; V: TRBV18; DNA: TGTGCCAGCTCACCCGCGGCCAGTACCACAGATACGCAGTATTTT; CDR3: CASSPAASTTDTQYF
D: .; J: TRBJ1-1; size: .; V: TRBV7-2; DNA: TGTGCCAGCACCTTATCCAGGGGGAACACTGAAGCTTTCTTT; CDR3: CASTLSRGNTEAFF
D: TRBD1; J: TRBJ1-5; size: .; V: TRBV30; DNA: TGTGCCTGGAGTGTACCGGGACAGGGTCAGCCCCAGCATTTT; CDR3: CAWSVPGQGQPQHF
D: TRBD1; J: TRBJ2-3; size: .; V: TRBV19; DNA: TGTGCCAGTAGTATAAGGACAGGGCCATTCACAGATACGCAGTATTTT; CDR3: CASSIRTGPFTDTQYF
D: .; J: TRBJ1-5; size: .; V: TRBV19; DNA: TGTGCCAGTAGTACTCTAGGGGGGGGGAATCAGCCCCAGCATTTT; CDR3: CASSTLGGGNQPQHF
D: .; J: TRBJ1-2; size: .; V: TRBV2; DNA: TGTGCCAGCAGCCCTGGGGGCGGCTACACCTTC; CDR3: CASSPGGGYTF
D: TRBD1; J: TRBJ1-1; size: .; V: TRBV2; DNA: TGTGCCAGCAGTGAAGTAGGGACAGGAGCTGAAGCTTTCTTT; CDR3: CASSEVGTGAEAFF
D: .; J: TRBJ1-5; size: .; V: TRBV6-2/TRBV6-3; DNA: TGTGCCAGCAGCACGGGGGGCCTTGCGGATCAGCCCCAGCATTTT; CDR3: CASSTGGLADQPQHF
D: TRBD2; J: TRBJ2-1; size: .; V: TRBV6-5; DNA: TGTGCCAGCAGTATAGCGGGGGGGGAGTTCTTC; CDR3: CASSIAGGEFF
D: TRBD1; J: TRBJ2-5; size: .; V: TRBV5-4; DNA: TGTGCCAGCAGTCTCCTCGGACAGGTCCAAGAGACCCAGTACTTC; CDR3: CASSLLGQVQETQYF
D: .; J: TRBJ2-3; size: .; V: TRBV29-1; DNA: TGCAGCGTATCTGACAGGCCGCTCGAAGATACGCAGTATTTT; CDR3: CSVSDRPLEDTQYF
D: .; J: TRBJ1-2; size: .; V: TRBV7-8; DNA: TGTGCCGGCCCGGGAGGAGGGGTAAAGGACAGCCATGGCTACACCTTC; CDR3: CAGPGGGVKDSHGYTF
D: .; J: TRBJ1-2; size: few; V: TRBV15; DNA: TGTGCCACCAGCAGAGAGGGCGGGTATGCGTCGGACTATGGCTACACCTTC; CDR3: CATSREGGYASDYGYTF
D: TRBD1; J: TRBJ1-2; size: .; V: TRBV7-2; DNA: TGTGCCAGCAGCTCGGACAGGGGCTATGGCTACACCTTC; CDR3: CASSSDRGYGYTF
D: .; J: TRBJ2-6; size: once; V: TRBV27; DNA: TGTGCCAGCGCGGGGTGGGGATCTGGGGCCAACGTCCTGACTTTC; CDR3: CASAGWGSGANVLTF
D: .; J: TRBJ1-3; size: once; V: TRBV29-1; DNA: TGCAGCGTTGCAGGCTCTGGAAACACCATATATTTT; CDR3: CSVAGSGNTIYF
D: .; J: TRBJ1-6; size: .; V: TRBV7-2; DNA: TGTGCCAGCAGCTCCCAGGGGTGGGCAGGGAGTAATTCACCCCTCCACTTT; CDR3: CASSSQGWAGSNSPLHF
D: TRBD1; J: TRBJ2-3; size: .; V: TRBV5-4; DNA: TGTGCCAGCAGCTTACAGGGGTCGGGTACGCAGTATTTT; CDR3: CASSLQGSGTQYF
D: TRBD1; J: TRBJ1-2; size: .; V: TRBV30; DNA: TGTGCCTGGAATTTTGGACAGGGTGGATTCGGCTACACCTTC; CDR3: CAWNFGQGGFGYTF
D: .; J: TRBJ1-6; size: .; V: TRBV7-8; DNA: TGTGCCAGCAGCTTAGCCAGGCGGGGGGGTCCGGAAAATTCACCCCTCCACTTT; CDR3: CASSLARRGGPENSPLHF
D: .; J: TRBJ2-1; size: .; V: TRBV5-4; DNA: TGTGCCAGCAGCTTGGGGGGACAACGAGTGTTTCTAGGGCAGTTCTTC; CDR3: CASSLGGQRVFLGQFF
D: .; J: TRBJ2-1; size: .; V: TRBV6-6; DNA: TGTGCCAGTCTGAACGGCTACAATGAGCAGTTCTTC; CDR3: CASLNGYNEQFF
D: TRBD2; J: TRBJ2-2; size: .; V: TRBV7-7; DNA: TGTGCCAGCAGCCCGGGAGGGAACACCGGGGAGCTGTTTTTT; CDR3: CASSPGGNTGELFF
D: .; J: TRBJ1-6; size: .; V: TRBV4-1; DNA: TGCGCCAGCAGCCATGTGACAGGTCCCATTCCTTCACCCCTCCACTTT; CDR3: CASSHVTGPIPSPLHF
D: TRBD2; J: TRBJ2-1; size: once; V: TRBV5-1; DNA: TGCGCCAGCAGCCCCGGGACTAGCGGGAGCGGTTACAATGAGCAGTTCTTC; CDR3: CASSPGTSGSGYNEQFF
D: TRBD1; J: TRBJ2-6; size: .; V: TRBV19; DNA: TGTGCCAGTAGTTCCGGACAGGTTGGGGCCAACGTCCTGACTTTC; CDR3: CASSSGQVGANVLTF
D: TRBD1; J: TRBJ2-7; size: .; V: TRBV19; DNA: TGTGCCAGTAGTTTACAGGGGGCCTACGAGCAGTACTTC; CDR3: CASSLQGAYEQYF
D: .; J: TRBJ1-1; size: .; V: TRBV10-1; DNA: TGCGCCAGCAGTGAAGGGGAGGGGGGAAAAACTGAAGCTTTCTTT; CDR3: CASSEGEGGKTEAFF
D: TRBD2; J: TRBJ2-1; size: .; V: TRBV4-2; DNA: TGTGCCAGCAGCCAAGAGCCTAGCGGTTCAACAATCGGTAACAATGAGCAGTTCTTC; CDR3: CASSQEPSGSTIGNNEQFF
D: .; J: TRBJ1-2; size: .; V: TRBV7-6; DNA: TGTGCCAGCAGCGAGACATCCAAAGGAGGGGCCAACTATGGCTACACCTTC; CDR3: CASSETSKGGANYGYTF
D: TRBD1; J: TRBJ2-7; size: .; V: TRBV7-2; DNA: TGTGCCAGCAGCGCTCCCGGGACAGCCCTCTACGAGCAGTACTTC; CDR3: CASSAPGTALYEQYF
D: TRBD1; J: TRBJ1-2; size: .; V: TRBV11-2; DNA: TGTGCCAGCAGCCTCAGGACAGGGGGTATAAACTATGGCTACACCTTC; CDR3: CASSLRTGGINYGYTF
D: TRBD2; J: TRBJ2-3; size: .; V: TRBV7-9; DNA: TGTGCCAGCACCCTAGCGGGATCCACAGATACGCAGTATTTT; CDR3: CASTLAGSTDTQYF
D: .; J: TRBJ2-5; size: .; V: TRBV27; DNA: TGTGCCAGCAGTATTCAAACGCCAACAGGGTTGGGGGAGACCCAGTACTTC; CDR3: CASSIQTPTGLGETQYF
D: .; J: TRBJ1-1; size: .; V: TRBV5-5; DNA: TGTGCCAGCAGCATTACCCCCGCAGGATGGAACACTGAAGCTTTCTTT; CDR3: CASSITPAGWNTEAFF
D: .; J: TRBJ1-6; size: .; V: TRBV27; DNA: TGTGCCAGCAAGCCCCAGGCGAATTCACCCCTCCACTTT; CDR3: CASKPQANSPLHF
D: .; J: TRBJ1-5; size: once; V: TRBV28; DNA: TGTGCCAGCAGTTTATTTGTGGCAGAAAATCAGCCCCAGCATTTT; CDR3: CASSLFVAENQPQHF
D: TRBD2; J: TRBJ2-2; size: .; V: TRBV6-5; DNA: TGTGCCAGCAGTTACAAACCCTGGGGGGGCGGGGAGCTGTTTTTT; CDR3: CASSYKPWGGGELFF
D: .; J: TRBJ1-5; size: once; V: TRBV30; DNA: TGTGCCTGGAGTTTGAGCGGGCTAGGCCAGCCCCAGCATTTT; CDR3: CAWSLSGLGQPQHF
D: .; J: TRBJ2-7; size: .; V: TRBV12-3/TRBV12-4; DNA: TGTGCCAGCAGCCGTGGCCCGTCCTACGAGCAGTACTTC; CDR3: CASSRGPSYEQYF
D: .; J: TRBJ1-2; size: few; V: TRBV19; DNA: TGTGCCAGTAGTACCCCGGGGGATAACTATGGCTACACCTTC; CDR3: CASSTPGDNYGYTF
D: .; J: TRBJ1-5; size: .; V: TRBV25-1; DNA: TGTGCCAGCAGTGAAAGGGGTATCGGCAATCAGCCCCAGCATTTT; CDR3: CASSERGIGNQPQHF
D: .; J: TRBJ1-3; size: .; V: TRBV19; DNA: TGTGCCAGTAGTCATCAAAACCCAGCGGACTCTGGAAACACCATATATTTT; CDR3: CASSHQNPADSGNTIYF
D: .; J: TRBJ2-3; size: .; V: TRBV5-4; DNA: TGTGCCAGCAGCTTGGGGGGGGGCACAGATACGCAGTATTTT; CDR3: CASSLGGGTDTQYF
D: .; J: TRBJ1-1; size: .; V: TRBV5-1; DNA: TGCGCCAGCAGCTTGTCGACAGTCGGGACTGAAGCTTTCTTT; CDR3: CASSLSTVGTEAFF
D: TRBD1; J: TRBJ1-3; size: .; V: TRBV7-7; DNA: TGTGCCAGCAGCTTGGACAGGTTCTCTGGAAACACCATATATTTT; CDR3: CASSLDRFSGNTIYF
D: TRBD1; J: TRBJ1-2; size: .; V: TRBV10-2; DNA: TGCGCCAGCAGTCGGACAGGGGGCGATGGCTACACCTTC; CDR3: CASSRTGGDGYTF
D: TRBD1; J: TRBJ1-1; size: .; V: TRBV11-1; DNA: TGTGCCAGCAGCTTTACAGGGGACGTAACTGAAGCTTTCTTT; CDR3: CASSFTGDVTEAFF
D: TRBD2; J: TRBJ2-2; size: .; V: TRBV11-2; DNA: TGTGCCAGCAGCCTAAACGGGGGGTCGGCGAACACCGGGGAGCTGTTTTTT; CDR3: CASSLNGGSANTGELFF